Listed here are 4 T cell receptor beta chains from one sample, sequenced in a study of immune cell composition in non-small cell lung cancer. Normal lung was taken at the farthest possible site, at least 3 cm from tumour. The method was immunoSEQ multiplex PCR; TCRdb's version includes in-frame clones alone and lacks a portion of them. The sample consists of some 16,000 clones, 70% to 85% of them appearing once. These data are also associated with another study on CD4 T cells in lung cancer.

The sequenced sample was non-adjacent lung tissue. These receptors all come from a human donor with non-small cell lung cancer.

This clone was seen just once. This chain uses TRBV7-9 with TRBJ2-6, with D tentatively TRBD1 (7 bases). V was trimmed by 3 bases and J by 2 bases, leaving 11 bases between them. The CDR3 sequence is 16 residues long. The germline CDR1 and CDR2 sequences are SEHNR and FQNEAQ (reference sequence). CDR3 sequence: CASSFSGGTGANVLTF. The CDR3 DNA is TGTGCCAGCAGCTTTTCAGGGGGGACTGGGGCCAACGTCCTGACTTTC.

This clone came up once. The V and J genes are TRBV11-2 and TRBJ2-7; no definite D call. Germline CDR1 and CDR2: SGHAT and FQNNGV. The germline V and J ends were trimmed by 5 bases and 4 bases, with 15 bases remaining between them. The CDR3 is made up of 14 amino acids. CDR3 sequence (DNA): TGTGCCAGCAGCAATTCAGGTTTACTATACGAGCAGTACTTC. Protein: CASSNSGLLYEQYF.

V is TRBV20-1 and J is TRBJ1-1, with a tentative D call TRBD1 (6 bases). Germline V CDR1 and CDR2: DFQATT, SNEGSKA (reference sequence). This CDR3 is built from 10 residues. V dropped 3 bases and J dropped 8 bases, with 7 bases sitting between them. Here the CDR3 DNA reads TGCAGTGCTAGTACAGGGGAAGCTTTCTTT. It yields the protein CSASTGEAFF.

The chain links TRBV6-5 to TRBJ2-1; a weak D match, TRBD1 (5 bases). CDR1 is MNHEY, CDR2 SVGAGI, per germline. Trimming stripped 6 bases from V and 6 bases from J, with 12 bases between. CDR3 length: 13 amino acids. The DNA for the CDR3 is TGTGCCAGCAGCTACGACAGATCCAATGAGCAGTTCTTC. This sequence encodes CASSYDRSNEQFF.